One and the same sample provided the 4 T cell receptor beta chains below, sequenced in a study of radiation and T cells in renal cell carcinoma. Time point here: baseline pretreatment blood. The treatment here: 15 Gy SBRT to primary tumor, nephrectomy 4 weeks later. Generated by immunoSEQ multiplex PCR, the TCRdb table keeps only in-frame clones and is missing some. The sample records some 150,000 clones, around nine tenths being singletons. The sample in question was blood, obtained from a patient whose treatment included radiotherapy and nephrectomy. Receptors originate from a woman aged 45 to 65 with renal cell carcinoma.

The chain is built from TRBV19 and TRBJ1-2; D is perhaps TRBD1 (6 bases). The CDR3 is made up of 14 amino acids. Deletions cut 3 bases from V and 8 bases from J, with 16 bases between. Germline CDR1 reads LNHDA; CDR2 reads SQIVND (reference sequence). The CDR3 reads CASSINRDGHGYTF. CDR3 nucleotide sequence: TGTGCCAGTAGTATTAACAGGGATGGCCACGGCTACACCTTC.

The chain employs TRBV5-1 and TRBJ2-2; D gene uncertain. With 0 bases removed from V and 5 bases from J, the gap between germline ends came to 14 bases. Germline V lookup: CDR1 SGHRS, CDR2 YFSETQ. The CDR3 spans 16 residues. CDR3 residues: CASSLAASIGTGELFF. For the CDR3, the DNA is TGCGCCAGCAGCTTGGCCGCTAGTATAGGTACCGGGGAGCTGTTTTTT.

This clone was observed a handful of times. V and J are TRBV11-3 and TRBJ1-1; TRBD1 might be the D (5 bases). CDR1 is SGHNT, CDR2 YENEEA, per germline. The V end lost 5 bases, the J end lost 0 bases, and 7 bases lay between the germline ends. The CDR3 has 13 amino acids. CDR3 nucleotides: TGTGCCAGCAGCCGGACAATGAACACTGAAGCTTTCTTT. Translating gives CASSRTMNTEAFF.

J is TRBJ1-5 and V is TRBV7-2; tentative D call: TRBD1 (6 bases). CDR1 and CDR2 from the germline V gene are SGHTA and FQGNSA. V lost 3 bases and J lost 7, with 10 bases in between. The CDR3 covers 13 residues. The CDR3 protein is CASSFAGAQPQHF. DNA of the CDR3: TGTGCCAGCAGCTTTGCAGGGGCACAGCCCCAGCATTTT. The full variable domain, with the rest looked up from reference TRBV7-2 and TRBJ1-5, is GAGVSQSPSNKVTEKGKDVELRCDPISGHTALYWYRQSLGQGLEFLIYFQGNSAPDKSGLPSDRFSAERTGGSVSTLTIQRTQQEDSAVYLCASSFAGAQPQHFGDGTRLSIL.